A selection of T cell receptor beta chains follows, all from one sample in a study of T cell responses to AZD1222 COVID-19 vaccine. Using immunoSEQ multiplex PCR, the repertoire was profiled, and TCRdb retains in-frame clones only, with some absent. Of roughly 120,000 clones listed, roughly 92% are singletons. Sequences were derived from peripheral blood, sampled 28 days after the second AZD1222 dose. The origin of the receptors is an adult who received the AZD1222 COVID-19 vaccine. Each CDR3 is given with its conserved first and last residue. Fields, in order: clone size, D gene, CDR3 length, J gene, V gene, CDR3 protein, CDR3 DNA. D genes are given only for firm matches. The size field is filled for only some rows; it gives once, few, many or a size class.

>.|TRBD1|13|TRBJ1-6|TRBV3-1/TRBV3-2
CASSQGQGVPLHF
TGTGCCAGCAGCCAAGGACAGGGGGTACCCCTCCACTTT
>.|TRBD1|16|TRBJ1-2|TRBV15
CATSREHGTGDYGYTF
TGTGCCACCAGCAGAGAACACGGGACAGGGGACTATGGCTACACCTTC
>once|.|13|TRBJ1-4|TRBV6-5
CASSRERNEKLFF
TGTGCCAGCAGTCGAGAACGTAATGAAAAACTGTTTTTT
>.|.|14|TRBJ1-2|TRBV6-1
CASSDLGLLSGYTF
TGTGCCAGCAGTGATTTGGGACTACTGAGTGGCTACACCTTC
>.|TRBD1|13|TRBJ2-2|TRBV2
CASSTVRGQGLFF
TGTGCCAGCAGCACGGTGAGAGGACAGGGGCTGTTTTTT
>.|.|15|TRBJ2-1|TRBV6-4
CASSVVMGSYNEQFF
TGTGCCAGCAGTGTCGTCATGGGCTCCTACAATGAGCAGTTCTTC
>.|.|12|TRBJ2-7|TRBV5-1
CASSPTYYEQYF
TGCGCCAGCAGCCCAACCTATTACGAGCAGTACTTC
>.|.|12|TRBJ1-1|TRBV18
CASSPVQDGAFF
TGTGCCAGCTCACCAGTCCAGGATGGGGCTTTCTTT
>.|TRBD2|16|TRBJ2-3|TRBV7-9
CASSGGTSGKTDTQYF
TGTGCCAGCAGCGGCGGGACTAGCGGAAAGACAGATACGCAGTATTTT
>once|.|13|TRBJ2-7|TRBV11-3
CASSLGATYEQYF
TGTGCCAGCAGCTTAGGCGCCACCTACGAGCAGTACTTC
>.|.|16|TRBJ1-6|TRBV4-1
CASSQGGNVHNSPLHF
TGCGCCAGCAGCCAGGGGGGGAACGTACATAATTCACCCCTCCACTTT
>.|TRBD1|12|TRBJ2-7|TRBV19
CASSRQGGEQYF
TGTGCCAGTAGTAGACAGGGGGGGGAGCAGTACTTC
>.|TRBD1|15|TRBJ1-6|TRBV10-3
CAISARDREGSPLHF
TGTGCCATCAGTGCCCGGGACAGGGAGGGCTCACCCCTCCACTTT
>.|.|12|TRBJ1-2|TRBV19
CASSLAGDGYTF
TGTGCCAGTAGTCTTGCAGGGGATGGCTACACCTTC
>.|.|13|TRBJ2-5|TRBV12-3/TRBV12-4
CASSLAHYETQYF
TGTGCCAGCAGTTTAGCGCATTATGAGACCCAGTACTTC
>once|TRBD1|15|TRBJ1-2|TRBV7-2
CASSLESQGASGYTF
TGTGCCAGCAGCTTAGAGTCTCAGGGGGCCAGCGGCTACACCTTC
>.|.|17|TRBJ2-2|TRBV2
CAGAGWRALSNTGELFF
TGTGCCGGGGCGGGTTGGAGGGCTTTATCGAACACCGGGGAGCTGTTTTTT
>.|TRBD1|19|TRBJ1-2|TRBV6-4
CASTGAPFIPGQGTYGYTF
TGTGCCAGCACCGGAGCCCCATTTATCCCGGGACAGGGCACCTATGGCTACACCTTC
>.|.|13|TRBJ2-1|TRBV5-4
CASSTTVYNEQFF
TGTGCCAGCAGCACGACAGTGTACAATGAGCAGTTCTTC
>.|.|14|TRBJ1-3|TRBV6-2/TRBV6-3
CASSYVPGGNTIYF
TGTGCCAGCAGTTACGTCCCGGGTGGAAACACCATATATTTT
>.|.|14|TRBJ1-1|TRBV5-1
CASRVQGANTEAFF
TGCGCCAGCAGGGTACAGGGAGCAAACACTGAAGCTTTCTTT
>.|TRBD1|15|TRBJ1-2|TRBV7-2
CASSGGTGANYGYTF
TGTGCCAGCAGCGGCGGGACAGGGGCTAACTATGGCTACACCTTC
>.|.|12|TRBJ2-2|TRBV19
CASSLYTGELFF
TGTGCCAGTAGTCTGTACACCGGGGAGCTGTTTTTT
>.|.|15|TRBJ2-7|TRBV7-2
CASSLGSGLSYEQYF
TGTGCCAGCAGCTTGGGCTCCGGCCTGTCCTACGAGCAGTACTTC
>.|.|16|TRBJ1-3|TRBV27
CASSLSPGHPGNTIYF
TGTGCCAGCAGTTTATCGCCGGGTCATCCTGGAAACACCATATATTTT
>.|.|12|TRBJ2-7|TRBV11-2
CASSLSGYEQYF
TGTGCCAGCAGCTTATCTGGCTACGAGCAGTACTTC
>.|.|14|TRBJ2-5|TRBV6-5
CASSFTGAQETQYF
TGTGCCAGCAGTTTCACGGGTGCACAAGAGACCCAGTACTTC
>.|.|14|TRBJ2-6|TRBV19
CASKVEAGANVLTF
TGTGCCAGTAAGGTGGAGGCTGGGGCCAACGTCCTGACTTTC
>.|TRBD2|15|TRBJ2-2|TRBV4-3
CASSHRGGATGELFF
TGCGCCAGCAGCCACCGCGGGGGGGCCACCGGGGAGCTGTTTTTT
>.|TRBD1|14|TRBJ1-5|TRBV5-5
CASSPGTDLQPQHF
TGTGCCAGCAGCCCCGGGACAGATCTCCAGCCCCAGCATTTT
>.|.|15|TRBJ2-1|TRBV6-5
CASSYSRAGRDGQFF
TGTGCCAGCAGTTACTCGCGGGCAGGGAGAGACGGGCAGTTCTTC
>.|TRBD1|16|TRBJ2-2|TRBV5-8
CASSRRTGLNTGELFF
TGTGCCAGCAGCCGAAGGACAGGGCTGAACACCGGGGAGCTGTTTTTT
>.|.|15|TRBJ1-5|TRBV6-2/TRBV6-3
CASSYGGAGNQPQHF
TGTGCCAGCAGTTACGGGGGGGCCGGCAATCAGCCCCAGCATTTT
>.|TRBD1|16|TRBJ1-2|TRBV4-3
CASSQWTGGEGYGYTF
TGCGCCAGCAGCCAATGGACAGGGGGCGAAGGCTATGGCTACACCTTC
>.|TRBD1|17|TRBJ1-4|TRBV28
CASSSPGTAISNEKLFF
TGTGCCAGCAGTTCCCCCGGGACAGCCATTTCCAATGAAAAACTGTTTTTT
>few|TRBD1|16|TRBJ1-5|TRBV24-1
CATSDSRQGDNQPQHF
TGTGCCACCAGTGATTCCCGACAGGGGGACAATCAGCCCCAGCATTTT